This entry lists 24 T cell receptor beta chains sequenced from one sample in a study of T cells in women clearing cervical HPV infection. Sequencing used immunoSEQ multiplex PCR; TCRdb keeps in-frame clones, though not all of them. The specimen's table records about 27,000 clones. The sequenced sample was blood buffy coat. The receptors originated from a woman between 18 and 69 years old with a cervical HPV16 infection that either progressed to CIN3+ or cleared (not recorded which).

Comment on this clone: The read ends 3 residues before the CDR3 terminus; that terminus is restored from the germline J gene. The J gene is TRBJ1-2, the V gene TRBV5-5; TRBD1 matches 7 bases. The germline gives CDR1 SGHKS, CDR2 YYEKEE (reference sequence). The CDR3 length is 15 residues. Partial CDR3 DNA: TGTGCCAGCAGCTGGGAACAGGGGCCTATTTGGGGC. Protein product: CASSWEQGPIWG. The full CDR3 sequence reads CASSWEQGPIWGYTF.

Concerning this clone: Read coverage stops 3 residues before the CDR3 terminus; the germline J gene supplies the remainder. The chain employs TRBV5-1 and TRBJ1-6; tentatively, D is TRBD1 (5 bases). CDR3 length: 14 amino acids. From germline, CDR1 is SGHRS and CDR2 YFSETQ. Trimming left V 7 bases short and J 6 bases short, with 14 bases between. The CDR3 bases that were read are TGCGCCAGCCAGCGGACGGGGGGTAATTCACCC. Its protein product is CASQRTGGNSP. The entire CDR3 is CASQRTGGNSPLHF. The variable domain in full, completed from reference TRBV5-1 and TRBJ1-6, reads KAGVTQTPRYLIKTRGQQVTLSCSPISGHRSVSWYQQTPGQGLQFLFEYFSETQRNKGNFPGRFSGRQFSNSRSEMNVSTLELGDSALYLCASQRTGGNSPLHFGNGTRLTVT.

As concerns this clone: From the germline J gene comes the end of the CDR3, since the read stops 3 residues before it. The chain carries TRBV7-2 and TRBJ1-4; D call uncertain. Germline CDR1 reads SGHTA; CDR2 reads FQGNSA. This CDR3 has 14 residues. The CDR3 region is CASSQQLSNSPLFF. The part of the CDR3 DNA that was read is TGTGCCAGCAGCCAACAGTTGTCAAATTCACCA.

Details on this clone: Read sequence stops 3 residues before the CDR3 end, and the germline J gene provides the missing end. The V gene is TRBV5-1, the J gene TRBJ2-5; maybe TRBD2 (5 bases). V gave up 0 bases and J gave up 4 bases, with 13 bases separating them. Germline V gene lookup returns CDR1 SGHRS and CDR2 YFSETQ. This CDR3 is 15 amino acids long. CDR3 sequence reads: CASSLEPVRGETQYF. The covered CDR3 bases are TGCGCCAGCAGCTTGGAACCGGTCCGGGGAGAGACC. Using reference TRBV5-1 and TRBJ2-5 for the parts outside the CDR3, the full variable domain is KAGVTQTPRYLIKTRGQQVTLSCSPISGHRSVSWYQQTPGQGLQFLFEYFSETQRNKGNFPGRFSGRQFSNSRSEMNVSTLELGDSALYLCASSLEPVRGETQYFGPGTRLLVL.

As to this clone: The CDR3 extends 3 residues past the end of the read, so its final part is completed from the germline J gene. The chain combines TRBV11-2 with TRBJ2-7; TRBD1 aligns across 7 bases. After removal of 0 bases from V and 2 bases from J, the junction contained 4 bases not matched to a gene. Germline V gene data show CDR1 as SGHAT and CDR2 as FQNNGV. The CDR3 has 15 amino acids. CDR3 loop: CASSLDGQGAYEQYF. The covered CDR3 bases are TGTGCCAGCAGCTTAGATGGGCAGGGGGCCTACGAG.

Details on this clone: The read ends 3 residues shy of where the CDR3 ends; the end is completed using the germline J gene. The chain joins TRBV7-2 to TRBJ1-2; the match to TRBD1 covers 8 bases. The length of the CDR3 is 15 residues. Germline V gene sequence: CDR1 SGHTA, CDR2 FQGNSA. CDR3 sequence: CASSLVGQGTYDYTF. Partial CDR3 DNA: TGTGCCAGCAGCTTAGTTGGACAGGGTACATACGAC.

Remarks on this clone: Sequencing ends 3 residues short of the CDR3 end; the germline J gene provides the rest. This chain joins TRBV7-3 and TRBJ1-4; the D gene is possibly TRBD1 (5 bases). The CDR3 has 15 residues. The germline CDR1 and CDR2 sequences are SGHTA and FQGTGA. CDR3 protein: CASSLTGAPTSPLFF. CDR3 DNA, as far as it was read: TGTGCCAGCAGTCTAACTGGGGCGCCGACCTCACCA.

On this clone: The read is 3 residues too short to cover the CDR3 end, so that end is filled in from the germline J gene. The chain uses TRBV20-1 and TRBJ1-1; D might be TRBD1 (5 bases). Trimming took 1 base from V and 4 from J, leaving 13 bases between them. This CDR3 contains 14 residues. Germline V gene data show CDR1 as DFQATT and CDR2 as SNEGSKA (reference sequence). The CDR3 sequence is CSARVEGVRTEAFF. The CDR3 bases that were read are TGCAGTGCTAGAGTAGAAGGGGTTCGCACTGAA.

To note about this clone: The read falls 3 residues short of the CDR3 end, and the missing part is taken from the germline J gene. J is TRBJ2-1 and V is TRBV24-1; TRBD2 agrees at 9 bases. The CDR3 covers 17 residues. The V gene end was trimmed by 0 bases and the J gene end by 3 bases; junction bases not matched to a gene: 5. Germline V gene sequence: CDR1 KGHDR, CDR2 SFDVKD. The CDR3 DNA, read in part, is TGTGCCACCAGTGATTTGCCTAGCGGGAACCTCTACAATGAG. It specifies CATSDLPSGNLYNE. The CDR3 as a whole reads CATSDLPSGNLYNEQFF.

Comments on this clone: The CDR3 extends 3 residues past the end of the read, so its final part is completed from the germline J gene. This chain uses TRBV5-1 with TRBJ2-1, with 12 bases lining up with TRBD2. V was pared by 2 bases and J by 7 bases, with 7 bases of the junction left unmatched. This CDR3 contains 16 residues. Germline-derived CDR1 and CDR2 are SGHRS and YFSETQ. Incomplete CDR3 DNA: TGCGCCAGCAGCTTCCAGACTAGCGGGAGAAGGAATGAG. Its protein product is CASSFQTSGRRNE. The full CDR3 protein is CASSFQTSGRRNEQFF.

Of note for this clone: From the germline J gene comes the end of the CDR3, since the read stops 3 residues before it. V usage is TRBV6-4 and J usage is TRBJ1-2, with a possible D match to TRBD1 (6 bases). The CDR3 is made up of 15 amino acids. The ends were cut back, 3 bases at V and 2 bases at J, with 13 bases in the middle. Per germline, CDR1 MRHNA and CDR2 SNTAGT. Partial CDR3 DNA: TGTGCCAGCAGTGATAGGGGCGGACAGAACTATGGC. Its protein is CASSDRGGQNYG. The entire CDR3 reads CASSDRGGQNYGYTF.

On this clone itself: The CDR3 end is not reached by the read, which stops 3 residues before it; the germline J gene fills it in. The chain combines TRBV4-1 with TRBJ2-7, with 11 bases matching TRBD2. The CDR3 runs 16 residues. Looked up from germline, CDR1 is MGHRA and CDR2 is YSYEKL. The J segment lost 2 bases and the V segment lost 3 bases, leaving 6 bases of the junction unmatched. Here the CDR3 reads CASSQAGLAETYEQYF. The sequenced CDR3 bases are TGCGCCAGCAGCCAGGCGGGACTAGCGGAAACCTACGAG.

Concerning this clone itself: The sequenced fragment ends 3 residues before the CDR3 boundary, so the rest is inferred from the germline J gene. The gene calls are TRBV7-9 and TRBJ2-3; no clear D. The CDR3 loop spans 14 amino acids. Germline CDR1 is SEHNR and CDR2 is FQNEAQ (reference sequence). The CDR3 reads CASSSDFSNQPQYF. The part of the CDR3 DNA that was read is TGTGCCAGCAGCTCAGATTTTAGCAATCAGCCG.

A remark on this clone: The DNA ends 3 residues before the CDR3 does, and the rest of the CDR3 is filled in from the germline J gene. The chain recombines TRBV12-3 or TRBV12-4 with TRBJ2-3; no firm D call. This CDR3 has 14 residues. With 7 bases removed from V and 3 bases from J, the gap between germline ends came to 14 bases. CDR3: CASNPSFGTDTQYF. Partial CDR3 DNA: TGTGCCAGCAACCCTAGTTTCGGGACAGATACG.

Comments on this clone: Read data end 3 residues before the CDR3 end; the end is taken from the germline J gene. This chain connects TRBV12-3 or TRBV12-4 to TRBJ2-5; 9 nucleotides align to TRBD1. J lost 4 bases, V lost 6 bases, and 3 bases had no gene match. The CDR3 extends over 13 amino acids. CDR3 sequence: CASRYRGLETQYF. Incomplete CDR3 DNA: TGTGCCAGCAGATACAGGGGGCTAGAGACC.

The part of the CDR3 DNA that was read is TGTGCCAGCGGGATCGGGACTCCAGAC. This sequence encodes CASGIGTPD. The entire CDR3 protein reads CASGIGTPDYTF. The genes are TRBV7-9 and TRBJ1-2; tentatively, D is TRBD1 (5 bases). The CDR3 end falls 3 residues outside the read, so it is completed with the germline J gene. CDR3 length: 12 residues. CDR1 and CDR2 from the germline V gene are SEHNR and FQNEAQ (reference sequence).

Of note for this clone: The read finishes 3 residues shy of the CDR3 end, and the germline J gene is used to complete it. The V gene is TRBV5-1, the J gene TRBJ2-5, with TRBD1 matching 8 bases. CDR3 length: 14 amino acids. The trim removed 4 bases at V and 5 bases at J, leaving 7 bases unmatched. The V gene's germline CDR1 is SGHRS and CDR2 YFSETQ. The covered CDR3 bases are TGCGCCAGCAGCCCGGGACAGGAGGGGGAGACC. Protein sequence: CASSPGQEGET. The CDR3 in its entirety is CASSPGQEGETQYF.

As for this clone: The CDR3 end is not reached by the read, which stops 3 residues before it; the germline J gene fills it in. The chain employs TRBV11-2 and TRBJ1-1; 7 bases line up with TRBD1. J lost 2 bases, V lost 3 bases, and 6 bases had no gene match. The CDR3 is 15 residues long. From germline, CDR1 is SGHAT and CDR2 FQNNGV. CDR3 in amino acids: CASSFSGTDNTEAFF. The sequenced part of the CDR3 DNA is TGTGCCAGCAGCTTTTCCGGGACAGACAACACTGAA.

As for this clone: The read ends 3 residues shy of where the CDR3 ends; the end is completed using the germline J gene. This chain joins TRBV30 and TRBJ1-2; 9 nucleotides align to TRBD1. CDR1 GTSNPN and CDR2 SVGIG come from the germline V gene (reference sequence). Trimming cost V 3 bases and J 3 bases; bases outside gene matches: 2. The CDR3 sequence is 13 residues long. CDR3 loop: CAWRDRGYYGYTF. CDR3 bases read: TGTGCCTGGAGGGACAGGGGTTACTATGGC.

With respect to this clone: The CDR3 is cut off 3 residues early in the read; its end comes from the germline J gene. The chain has TRBV5-4 and TRBJ2-5; D is perhaps TRBD2 (6 bases). Germline V gives CDR1 SGHNT, CDR2 YYREEE (reference sequence). Deletions cut 4 bases from V and 3 bases from J, with 10 bases between. The CDR3 sequence is 13 residues long. This CDR3 is CASSPRGEETQYF. CDR3 DNA, as far as it was read: TGTGCCAGCAGCCCGCGGGGAGAAGAGACC.

On this clone: The observed sequence ends 3 residues before the CDR3 terminus, with the missing tail filled in from the germline J gene. The genes are TRBV18 and TRBJ1-2; D is unclear. Germline loops: CDR1 KGHSH, CDR2 LQKENI. CDR3 size: 15 residues. CDR3 residues: CASSPVADYSYDYTF. The part of the CDR3 DNA that was read is TGTGCCAGCTCACCGGTGGCGGACTATTCCTACGAC.

In regard to this clone: The read ends 3 residues shy of where the CDR3 ends; the end is completed using the germline J gene. J is TRBJ2-2 and V is TRBV5-1; TRBD2 agrees at 7 bases. The CDR3 runs to 18 residues. Germline CDR1 and CDR2: SGHRS and YFSETQ. J gave up 3 bases and V 0 bases, and 11 bases lay outside the gene matches. CDR3 bases read: TGCGCCAGCAGCTTGGCGCGCGGGAGCGCCCGGGACACCGGGGAG. Its translation is CASSLARGSARDTGE. The whole CDR3 sequence is CASSLARGSARDTGELFF.

Of note for this clone: From the germline J gene comes the end of the CDR3, since the read stops 3 residues before it. The chain links TRBV5-1 to TRBJ1-3, with D unresolved. The CDR3 consists of 13 residues. Germline CDR1 SGHRS, CDR2 YFSETQ. V shed 5 bases and J shed 0 bases, with 6 bases lying between them. The CDR3 region is CASREPSGNTIYF. The CDR3 bases that were read are TGCGCCAGCAGAGAGCCCTCTGGAAACACC.

Concerning this clone: The read ends 3 residues before the CDR3 terminus; that terminus is restored from the germline J gene. The chain employs TRBV18 and TRBJ1-5; 7 bases line up with TRBD1. Germline values: CDR1 KGHSH, CDR2 LQKENI. With V trimmed by 2 bases and J by 5 bases, 6 bases remained unmatched. CDR3 length: 15 residues. CDR3 residues: CASSPGDRFDQPQHF. CDR3 DNA (partial): TGTGCCAGCTCACCAGGGGACAGATTCGATCAGCCC. Full variable domain (outside the CDR3, taken from reference TRBV18 and TRBJ1-5): NAGVMQNPRHLVRRRGQEARLRCSPMKGHSHVYWYRQLPEEGLKFMVYLQKENIIDESGMPKERFSAEFPKEGPSILRIQQVVRGDSAAYFCASSPGDRFDQPQHFGDGTRLSIL.